A selection of T cell receptor beta chains follows, all from one sample in a study of early T cells in non-severe SARS-CoV-2 infection. Each CDR3 protein gets one entry after TCRdb re-called the 5' RACE reads with MiXCR. The table has about 29,000 distinct CDR3 sequences, under 6% seen once. Sequencing was done on a sample of whole blood. These receptors came from an adult who was a healthcare worker with PCR-confirmed SARS-CoV-2 infection or an uninfected control (not recorded which). The conserved cysteine and the conserved F or W are not part of the CDR3 here. Fields, in order: J gene, CDR3 length, V gene, D gene, CDR3 protein. The D gene is left open where the match is weak.

J: TRBJ2-1
length: 15
V: TRBV20-1
D: TRBD2
CDR3: SAYNWGSGATYNEQF

J: TRBJ2-5
length: 12
V: TRBV5-1
D: TRBD2
CDR3: ASSSPAGGETQY

J: TRBJ2-1
length: 19
V: TRBV12-3/TRBV12-4
D: -
CDR3: ASGDRVPRAGDRGAHNEQF

J: TRBJ1-1
length: 13
V: TRBV6-2/TRBV6-3
D: TRBD1
CDR3: ASRLQGALSTEAF

J: TRBJ2-7
length: 13
V: TRBV9
D: -
CDR3: ASSVGVTSDYEQY

J: TRBJ1-2
length: 8
V: TRBV25-1
D: -
CDR3: ARPIYGYT

J: TRBJ1-2
length: 13
V: TRBV9
D: TRBD1
CDR3: ASSVWTGGAVGYT

J: TRBJ2-2
length: 12
V: TRBV27
D: TRBD2
CDR3: ASSFYGGSGELF

J: TRBJ1-3
length: 9
V: TRBV7-9
D: -
CDR3: ASPTGNTIY

J: TRBJ1-2
length: 11
V: TRBV27
D: -
CDR3: ASSLRGISGYT

J: TRBJ2-7
length: 10
V: TRBV12-3/TRBV12-4
D: -
CDR3: ASSPSSYEQY

J: TRBJ1-1
length: 13
V: TRBV7-2
D: TRBD1
CDR3: ASSLLGQMNTEAF

J: TRBJ1-5
length: 13
V: TRBV20-1
D: TRBD1
CDR3: SARDRTGVNQPQH

J: TRBJ2-3
length: 12
V: TRBV20-1
D: -
CDR3: SALERVERDTQY

J: TRBJ1-1
length: 12
V: TRBV5-1
D: -
CDR3: ASSLGWGNTEAF

J: TRBJ1-1
length: 12
V: TRBV6-2/TRBV6-3
D: TRBD1
CDR3: ASTLRQGRSEAF

J: TRBJ1-1
length: 13
V: TRBV5-1
D: TRBD1
CDR3: ASSSENTGDTEAF

J: TRBJ2-1
length: 14
V: TRBV28
D: -
CDR3: ASGIGLKDLYNEQF

J: TRBJ2-5
length: 9
V: TRBV10-3
D: -
CDR3: AISESETQY

J: TRBJ1-3
length: 12
V: TRBV28
D: -
CDR3: ASSYGFSGNTIY